These T cell receptor beta chains were read from a single sample in a study of shared clonotypes between healthy human individuals. Libraries were prepared by immunoSEQ multiplex PCR; TCRdb keeps only in-frame clonotypes and omits some of them. The table includes more than 400,000 clones, almost 80% detected once. Source material: PBMCs. Receptor source: a woman in her 40s in good health. Some clones in this sample may be carry-over from other donors' samples. Both conserved end residues are part of each CDR3. Only part of the rows carry a size: once, few, many, or a class if the clone is expanded.

j_call v_call clone_size cdr3_aa
TRBJ2-7 TRBV6-1 - CASSEGYVYEQYF
TRBJ1-1 TRBV6-5 - CASSYDAHLNTEAFF
TRBJ1-1 TRBV6-4 - CASSATTGEAFF
TRBJ2-7 TRBV13 once CASSLHGVYEQYF
TRBJ2-7 TRBV28 - CASSLSPRTGEYEQYF
TRBJ2-2 TRBV30 once CAWSPGLYKWELFF
TRBJ1-2 TRBV7-9 - CASSSNDKDSYGYTF
TRBJ1-1 TRBV5-6 - CASSLQGMNTEAFF
TRBJ1-2 TRBV21-1 once CASSDRDVYGYTF
TRBJ1-3 TRBV23-1 few CASSLGAKGAWGNTIYF
TRBJ1-3 TRBV25-1 once CASEVSGAGNTIYF
TRBJ2-7 TRBV10-3 once CAIRDGTGGGEQYF
TRBJ2-7 TRBV5-5 - CASSLVVDRQGSYEQYF